The 9 T cell receptor beta chains below come from one sample, sequenced in a study of shared clonotypes between healthy human individuals. Sequencing was performed with immunoSEQ multiplex PCR; in TCRdb, only in-frame clones are kept and a portion is missing. Counted here are about 1.1 million clones, 60% to 80% occurring once; the ten biggest clones make up more than 0.85%. Sequencing was carried out using memory CD4+ T cells from PBMCs. As to subset: CD45RA-negative fraction. All receptors come from a man aged 18 to 30 in good health. Some clones in this sample may be carry-over from other donors' samples.

The V and J genes are TRBV11-2 and TRBJ1-4; no definite D call. Germline CDR1 SGHAT, CDR2 FQNNGV. This CDR3 comprises 15 residues. V was cut by 6 bases and J by 4 bases, with 15 bases left in between. The CDR3: CASRASPSLNEKLFF. The DNA for the CDR3 is TGTGCCAGCAGAGCAAGCCCTAGTCTTAATGAAAAACTGTTTTTT.

The chain uses TRBV9 and TRBJ1-5; 7 positions agree with TRBD1. CDR3 length: 15 residues. The V segment lost 2 bases and the J segment 7 bases; nucleotides outside the gene matches: 9. Germline V gene lookup returns CDR1 SGDLS and CDR2 YYNGEE. The CDR3 sequence is CASSVTDRIGQPQHF. Here the CDR3 DNA reads TGTGCCAGCAGCGTCACGGACAGGATAGGCCAGCCCCAGCATTTT.

Only a few counts were recorded for this clone. At the DNA level, this CDR3 is encoded by other sequences in the same sample as well. The chain has TRBV7-2 and TRBJ1-2; D is perhaps TRBD1 (5 bases). Germline CDR1 reads SGHTA; CDR2 reads FQGNSA. Trimming shortened V by 5 bases and J by 4 bases, and 17 bases separated the two germline ends. This CDR3 spans 15 amino acids. The CDR3 nucleotides are TGTGCCAGCAGCCCCCGCCCAGGGTCTAGCTATGGCTACACCTTC. Translated, it gives CASSPRPGSSYGYTF.

J is TRBJ2-7 and V is TRBV6-1; 8 positions agree with TRBD1. This CDR3 contains 15 residues. Trimming removed 3 bases from V and 2 bases from J; junction bases left unmatched: 6. Germline lookup yields CDR1 MNHNS and CDR2 SASEGT. The CDR3 protein is CASSEQGARTYEQYF. DNA of the CDR3: TGTGCCAGCAGTGAGCAGGGGGCGCGGACCTACGAGCAGTACTTC.

A remark on this clone: The junction departs from germline at one end; a sequencing error may be responsible. This chain uses TRBV19 with TRBJ2-7; the D call may be TRBD1 or TRBD2 (5 bases each). Looked up from germline, CDR1 is LNHDA and CDR2 is SQIVND (reference sequence). The CDR3 has 18 amino acids. This chain's CDR3 is CASSIVFSAGSSYYGQYF. The DNA of the CDR3 is TGTGCCAGTAGTATAGTTTTTTCGGCAGGGAGTAGTTATTACGGGCAGTACTTC.

This clone was seen just once. The chain is built from TRBV21-1 and TRBJ1-4; the table names TRBD1, a call not compared with the DNA. TRBV21-1 is noted as a pseudogene. The CDR3 spans 19 residues. The CDR3 spells CASSKGYPGQGSCGEKLFF. For the CDR3, the DNA is TGTGCCAGCAGCAAAGGATATCCCGGACAGGGGAGTTGCGGTGAAAAACTGTTTTTT.

The chain links TRBV5-1 to TRBJ1-2; 9 nucleotides agree with TRBD1. With V trimmed by 1 base and J by 8 bases, 3 bases remained unmatched. Germline CDR1 and CDR2: SGHRS and YFSETQ. The CDR3 has 13 amino acids. The chain's CDR3 is CASSLSTGGGYTF. The CDR3 nucleotides read TGCGCCAGCAGCTTGAGCACAGGGGGCGGCTACACCTTC.

This clone was counted only a few times. Other nucleotide sequences in the sample specify the same CDR3. In DNA form, the CDR3 reads TGTGCCAGCAGCCGGGAGTCCTACGAGCAGTACTTC. This codes for CASSRESYEQYF. This chain connects TRBV7-9 to TRBJ2-7, with TRBD2 as a possible D gene (6 bases). This CDR3 has 12 amino acids. Per the germline V gene, CDR1 is SEHNR and CDR2 is FQNEAQ (reference sequence). Trimming removed 5 bases at V and 1 base at J, with 6 bases between.

Remarks on this clone: The sample contains more than one DNA sequence encoding this CDR3. The chain has TRBV19 and TRBJ1-5; D not resolved. CDR1 and CDR2 from the germline V gene are LNHDA and SQIVND (reference sequence). V was clipped by 2 bases and J by 6 bases, with 8 bases between them. The CDR3 has 13 amino acids. CDR3 DNA sequence: TGTGCCAGTAGTATATCCGACCCTCAGCCCCAGCATTTT. Translating gives CASSISDPQPQHF. The full variable domain, in which reference TRBV19 and TRBJ1-5 provide the parts outside the CDR3, is DGGITQSPKYLFRKEGQNVTLSCEQNLNHDAMYWYRQDPGQGLRLIYYSQIVNDFQKGDIAEGYSVSREKKESFPLTVTSAQKNPTAFYLCASSISDPQPQHFGDGTRLSIL.